The rows below give T cell receptor beta chains drawn from one sample of a study of blood T cell repertoires in COVID-19. Assay used: immunoSEQ multiplex PCR; TCRdb lists only in-frame clones, some missing. In the table there are 100,000 or so clones, about nine tenths of which are singletons. Sequences were obtained from peripheral blood. These receptors originate from a man between 70 and 80 years old with acute or convalescent COVID-19. The CDR3 runs from the conserved cysteine through the conserved F or W. A D gene is named only where the DNA matches it firmly. The size of a clone is reported for some rows only, either as once, few or many, or as a class for expanded clones.

TRBJ2-1 | few | TRBV5-4 | TRBD1 | TGTGCCAGCAGATCAGGGGGAAGCGTCCCTAAGGGAAATGAGCAGTTCTTC | CASRSGGSVPKGNEQFF
TRBJ1-5 | NA | TRBV12-3/TRBV12-4 | NA | TGTGCCAGCAGTTTACAGGGTAATCAGCCCCAGCATTTT | CASSLQGNQPQHF
TRBJ2-1 | NA | TRBV15 | NA | TGTGCCACCAGCAGAGGGCAGGGGGGTGAGCAGTTCTTC | CATSRGQGGEQFF
TRBJ2-1 | NA | TRBV7-3 | TRBD2 | TGTGCCAGCAGCTCCCTGACTCTAGCGGGGGACAATGAGCAGTTCTTC | CASSSLTLAGDNEQFF
TRBJ2-7 | NA | TRBV10-3 | TRBD2 | TGTGCCATCAGTGGGACTAGCGGGGGATTTAACGAGCAGTACTTC | CAISGTSGGFNEQYF
TRBJ1-2 | NA | TRBV30 | TRBD1 | TGTGCCTGGACCCCGGACAGGGGGGCGATCACCTTC | CAWTPDRGAITF
TRBJ2-2 | NA | TRBV5-1 | NA | TGCGCCAGCTCCGGGGAAGGGCCCACCGGGGAGCTGTTTTTT | CASSGEGPTGELFF
TRBJ1-5 | NA | TRBV29-1 | NA | TGCAGCGTTCGCGACGGGGACTATCAGCCCCAGCATTTT | CSVRDGDYQPQHF
TRBJ2-1 | NA | TRBV6-5 | TRBD1 | TGTGCCAGCTTAGGAGGGACAGGGACAGGGAATGAGCAGTTCTTC | CASLGGTGTGNEQFF
TRBJ2-1 | NA | TRBV11-3 | NA | TGTGCCAGCAGCTTACTGAGCTCCTACAATGAGCAGTTCTTC | CASSLLSSYNEQFF
TRBJ2-1 | NA | TRBV6-5 | NA | TGTGCCAGCAAAGTTCGGGGGAGATACAATGAGCAGTTCTTC | CASKVRGRYNEQFF
TRBJ2-1 | few | TRBV9 | NA | TGTGCCAGCAGCGTAGGAACCCGTCGGTCTGAGCAGTTCTTC | CASSVGTRRSEQFF
TRBJ1-4 | NA | TRBV4-2 | NA | TGTGCCAGCAGCCAAGTGGGGGGGATTAATGAAAAACTGTTTTTT | CASSQVGGINEKLFF
TRBJ1-2 | NA | TRBV11-3 | NA | TGTGCCAGCAGCTTAGTGGCAGCTAACTATGGCTACACCTTC | CASSLVAANYGYTF
TRBJ2-2 | NA | TRBV9 | TRBD1 | TGTGCCAGCAGCGCCGGGACAGGAGTAATGGCCGGGGAGCTGTTTTTT | CASSAGTGVMAGELFF
TRBJ1-4 | NA | TRBV5-6 | TRBD1 | TGTGCCAGCAGATCGGGACAGAGAAATGAAAAACTGTTTTTT | CASRSGQRNEKLFF
TRBJ1-2 | NA | TRBV6-6 | TRBD1 | TGTGCCAGCAGTTACGTCAAGGGGGCGCGGGACTATGGCTACACCTTC | CASSYVKGARDYGYTF
TRBJ2-7 | NA | TRBV2 | TRBD2 | TGTGCCAGCAGTGCGGGACTAGGAACGGGATACGAGCAGTACTTC | CASSAGLGTGYEQYF
TRBJ1-2 | NA | TRBV2 | NA | TGTGCCAGCGCCGAGCTTAGCTATGGCTACACCTTC | CASAELSYGYTF
TRBJ2-7 | NA | TRBV20-1 | NA | TGCAGTGCTACTGACAGTCCATCATCCTACGAGCAGTACTTC | CSATDSPSSYEQYF
TRBJ2-1 | NA | TRBV18 | TRBD1 | TGTGCCAGCTCACCTGGGACAGGAGCTTACAATGAGCAGTTCTTC | CASSPGTGAYNEQFF
TRBJ1-2 | NA | TRBV7-8 | TRBD1 | TGTGCCAGCAGCCACACCCGGGGGACAGCGGGCGGCTACACCTTC | CASSHTRGTAGGYTF
TRBJ2-1 | NA | TRBV5-6 | TRBD1 | TGTGCCAGCAGCTTGGGGGTGTGGACAGGTTCGTCCAATGAGCAGTTCTTC | CASSLGVWTGSSNEQFF
TRBJ1-4 | NA | TRBV6-5 | NA | TGTGCCAGCAGTTACACTCCAGGGAATGAAAAACTGTTTTTT | CASSYTPGNEKLFF
TRBJ2-3 | NA | TRBV18 | TRBD2 | TGTGCCAGCTCAGCTACTAGCGGCCGTAGCACAGATACGCAGTATTTT | CASSATSGRSTDTQYF
TRBJ1-5 | NA | TRBV6-5 | TRBD1 | TGTGCCAGCAGAATGGGGACAGGGCGAAATCAGCCCCAGCATTTT | CASRMGTGRNQPQHF
TRBJ1-3 | NA | TRBV3-1/TRBV3-2 | TRBD1 | TGTGCCAGCAGCCGAACAGGGGTCTCTGGAAACACCATATATTTT | CASSRTGVSGNTIYF
TRBJ1-2 | NA | TRBV27 | NA | TGTGCCAGCAGTTTGAAGGGGAATCAAGGCTACACCTTC | CASSLKGNQGYTF
TRBJ2-7 | NA | TRBV5-1 | NA | TGCGCCAGCAGCGAGACTCCGTCCCCCTACGAGCAGTACTTC | CASSETPSPYEQYF
TRBJ2-5 | NA | TRBV19 | NA | TGTGCCAGTAGTATAAGGGGCGTAGAGACCCAGTACTTC | CASSIRGVETQYF
TRBJ2-7 | NA | TRBV9 | TRBD2 | TGTGCCAGCAGCGCTGGGGCTAGCGGGACCCGAGGAGCCGAGCAGTACTTC | CASSAGASGTRGAEQYF
TRBJ1-2 | NA | TRBV16 | TRBD1 | TGTGCCAGCAGCCAATGGCAGCTCGGGACAGTTGTCCTCGGGCCGCCTCTAGTCTATGGCTACACCTTC | CASSQWQLGTVVLGPPLVYGYTF
TRBJ1-2 | NA | TRBV7-9 | TRBD1 | TGTGCCAGCAGCTTAGCACAGGGGGCTTATGGCTACACCTTC | CASSLAQGAYGYTF
TRBJ2-7 | few | TRBV5-4 | TRBD1 | TGTGCCAGCAGCTTAGGGACAGGGGGCTACGAGCAGTACTTC | CASSLGTGGYEQYF
TRBJ2-6 | NA | TRBV5-5 | NA | TGTGCCAGCAGCTTGTTAGGAGGGAGTGGGGCCAACGTCCTGACTTTC | CASSLLGGSGANVLTF
TRBJ2-1 | NA | TRBV6-6 | NA | TGTGCCAGCAGTAACCCCCCACTGCATGAGCAGTTCTTC | CASSNPPLHEQFF
TRBJ2-7 | NA | TRBV5-6 | TRBD1 | TGTGCCAGCAGGGCCGGGACAGGGCCCTTTTGGGAGCAGTACTTC | CASRAGTGPFWEQYF
TRBJ1-1 | NA | TRBV20-1 | TRBD1 | TGCAGTGCTAGTTCTGACAGGGCCAACACTGAAGCTTTCTTT | CSASSDRANTEAFF
TRBJ1-3 | NA | TRBV7-2 | NA | TGTGCCAGCAGCCGCCTCAGTGCCAACTCTGGAAACACCATATATTTT | CASSRLSANSGNTIYF
TRBJ2-6 | NA | TRBV28 | NA | TGTGCCAGCAGTTTAAGAAAGACAGGCTCTGGGGCCAACGTCCTGACTTTC | CASSLRKTGSGANVLTF
TRBJ1-5 | NA | TRBV23-1 | NA | TGCGCCAGCAGTCAATTGGAGTCAATTAGCAATCAGCCCCAGCATTTT | CASSQLESISNQPQHF
TRBJ2-7 | few | TRBV7-8 | TRBD1 | TGTGCCAGCAGCTCCACACGACAGGGGCCTACCTACGAGCAGTACTTC | CASSSTRQGPTYEQYF
TRBJ1-3 | once | TRBV19 | NA | TGTGCCAGTAGTGCGGCCGGAAACACCATATATTTT | CASSAAGNTIYF
TRBJ2-2 | NA | TRBV9 | TRBD2 | TGTGCCAGCAGCGGAAGGGAGGGGACCGGGGAGCTGTTTTTT | CASSGREGTGELFF
TRBJ2-7 | NA | TRBV27 | TRBD2 | TGTGCCAGCAGTTTGCTAGCGGGTAAAGGGAACGAGCAGTACTTC | CASSLLAGKGNEQYF
TRBJ2-7 | NA | TRBV7-8 | NA | TGTGCCAGCAGCCTGGCCCCCCGCGAGCAGTACTTC | CASSLAPREQYF
TRBJ1-3 | NA | TRBV11-2 | NA | TGTGCCAGCAGCAGGGGATTCTCTGGAAACACCATATATTTT | CASSRGFSGNTIYF
TRBJ2-1 | NA | TRBV5-4 | NA | TGTGCCAGCAGCTTCGGGGGTTCGGGATACAATGAGCAGTTCTTC | CASSFGGSGYNEQFF
TRBJ1-2 | NA | TRBV18 | NA | TGTGCCAGCTCACCGGGTCTAGACTATGGCTACACCTTC | CASSPGLDYGYTF
TRBJ1-4 | NA | TRBV4-2 | TRBD1 | TGTGCCAGCAGCCAAGATTCTCTTGGACAGGGTCGCAATCTTGGACCGGCTAATGAAAAACTGTTTTTT | CASSQDSLGQGRNLGPANEKLFF
TRBJ1-1 | NA | TRBV11-2 | NA | TGTGCCAGCAGCTTGGGGCACGAAGCTTTCTTT | CASSLGHEAFF
TRBJ1-4 | NA | TRBV25-1 | TRBD1 | TGTGCCAGCAGAGACAGGGGGGGTGAAAAACTGTTTTTT | CASRDRGGEKLFF
TRBJ2-7 | NA | TRBV27 | TRBD2 | TGTGCCAGCAGTCCCTCGGGTGGTAGCGGGAGGCATAAGTACGAGCAGTACTTC | CASSPSGGSGRHKYEQYF
TRBJ2-7 | NA | TRBV11-2 | NA | TGTGCCAGCAGCTTAGCACTTTACTCCTACGAGCAGTACTTC | CASSLALYSYEQYF
TRBJ1-6 | NA | TRBV6-5 | NA | TGTGCCAGCAGTTACCGGGGAAGGTCCTTTAATTCACCCCTCCACTTT | CASSYRGRSFNSPLHF
TRBJ2-5 | NA | TRBV4-1 | TRBD2 | TGCGCCAGCAGGCGAAGCCTAGCGGATCAAGAGACCCAGTACTTC | CASRRSLADQETQYF
TRBJ1-6 | NA | TRBV7-2 | NA | TGTGCCAGCAGCTTAAATCCGATGAGCTCCTATAATTCACCCCTCCACTTT | CASSLNPMSSYNSPLHF
TRBJ1-5 | NA | TRBV4-1 | TRBD1 | TGCGCCAGCAGCCAAGAAACAGGGGGCAAGAATCAGCCCCAGCATTTT | CASSQETGGKNQPQHF
TRBJ1-3 | NA | TRBV3-1/TRBV3-2 | NA | TGTGCCAGCAGCCACCGGGACTTAAGAAGCACCATATATTTT | CASSHRDLRSTIYF